The clone carrying this T cell receptor beta chain appeared a few times. Its antigen remains unknown. Patients aged 18 to 65 had newly diagnosed hyperthyroidism lasting under 2 months. Patients showing uncontrolled infection, other autoimmune disease, pregnancy or lactation were ineligible. The data stem from a study of T cells in Graves' hyperthyroidism and ophthalmopathy. Amplification yielded TCR beta CDR3 regions, with RNA transcripts as the source. A set of HTBI primers served as the primers for a first-round RT-PCR of the TCR CDR3. In TCRdb, the multiplex PCR reads were re-called with MiXCR into one record per CDR3 protein. The table shows roughly 93,000 distinct CDR3 sequences, with roughly 56% occurring only once. This CDR3 region has 19 residues. Germline V gives CDR1 SNHLY, CDR2 FYNNEI. The V gene lost 0 bases and the J gene lost 3 bases, with 21 bases spanning the gap. General observations from the study: The model made its ophthalmopathy prediction, and onset followed a median about 5.9 months later.

This TCR came from a woman aged 40 to 50 with Graves' hyperthyroidism. This chain links TRBV2 with TRBJ1-5; D is undetermined. The specimen sequenced was blood. CDR3 bases: TGTGCCAGCAGTGAAGCAAGGTGGGAAAAGGAGGATTTCAATCAGCCCCAGCATTTT. Translating it yields CASSEARWEKEDFNQPQHF.